These T cell receptor beta chains were read from a single sample in a study of blood T cells in healthy people across ages. From the 5' RACE reads, TCRdb called clonotypes with MiXCR, one entry per CDR3 protein. The sample records fewer than 900,000 distinct CDR3 sequences, 35% to 45% being singletons. Sequenced: blood. Receptor source: an older woman in good health. Both conserved end residues are part of each CDR3. The D gene is left open where the match is weak. Clone size is not always given. Where it is, it says once, few, many or a class for expanded clones.

>14|TRBJ2-3|-|-|TRBV20-1
CSAPRGFREDTQYF
TGCAGTGCCCCCCGTGGGTTTCGGGAAGATACGCAGTATTTT
>14|TRBJ2-5|TRBD1|many|TRBV9
CASSSWDRAETQYF
TGTGCCAGCAGCTCCTGGGACAGGGCAGAGACCCAGTACTTC
>15|TRBJ2-2|-|-|TRBV29-1
CSVSFVSGFTEELFF
TGCAGCGTTAGCTTTGTATCAGGGTTCACCGAGGAGCTGTTTTTT
>13|TRBJ1-2|TRBD1|few|TRBV12-3/TRBV12-4
CASSSGGDYGYTF
TGTGCCAGCAGCTCAGGGGGCGACTATGGCTACACCTTC
>14|TRBJ2-2|-|-|TRBV20-1
CSGQRTANTGELFF
TGCAGTGGGCAGAGGACGGCGAACACCGGGGAGCTGTTTTTT
>14|TRBJ2-5|-|few|TRBV10-3
CAISAPGGYNEQYF
TGTGCCATCAGTGCTCCGGGGGGCTACAATGAGCAGTACTTC
>13|TRBJ2-3|-|-|TRBV6-1
CASSSTRGDTQYF
TGTGCCAGCAGTAGTACACGAGGGGATACGCAGTATTTT
>15|TRBJ2-1|TRBD2|few|TRBV7-9
CASSLKRERYNEQFF
TGTGCCAGCAGCTTGAAGCGGGAGAGGTACAATGAGCAGTTCTTC
>16|TRBJ2-6|-|-|TRBV4-1
CASSQDLLSGANVLTF
TGCGCCAGCAGCCAAGATCTGCTCTCTGGGGCCAACGTCCTGACTTTC
>15|TRBJ1-5|-|-|TRBV16
CASSQSDSENQPQHF
TGTGCCAGCAGCCAATCCGACAGTGAAAATCAGCCCCAGCATTTT
>19|TRBJ2-7|TRBD2|-|TRBV3-1
CASSQENPLGLAGSYEQYF
TGTGCCAGCAGCCAAGAAAACCCCCTCGGACTAGCGGGGTCCTACGAGCAGTACTTC
>13|TRBJ1-2|TRBD1|-|TRBV20-1
CSARDSGGRSYTF
TGCAGTGCTAGAGATTCAGGGGGACGTAGCTACACCTTC